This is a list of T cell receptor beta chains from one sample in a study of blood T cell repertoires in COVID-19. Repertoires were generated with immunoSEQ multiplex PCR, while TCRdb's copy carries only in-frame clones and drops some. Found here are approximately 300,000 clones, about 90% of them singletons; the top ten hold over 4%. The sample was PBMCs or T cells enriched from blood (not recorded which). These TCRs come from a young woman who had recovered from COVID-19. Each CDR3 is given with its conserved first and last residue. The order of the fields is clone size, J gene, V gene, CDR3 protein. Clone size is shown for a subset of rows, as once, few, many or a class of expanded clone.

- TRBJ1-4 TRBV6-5 CASRQTGYDEKLFF
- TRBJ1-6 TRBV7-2 CASSLQGWNNSPLHF
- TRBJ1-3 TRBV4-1 CASSQVLQGNTIYF
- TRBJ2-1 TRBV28 CASRSRGQGDLNEQFF
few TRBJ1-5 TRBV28 CASGTGGDGNQPQHF
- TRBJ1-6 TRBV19 CASSIGRDSPLHF
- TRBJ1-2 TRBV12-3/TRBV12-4 CASSIRDNYGYTF
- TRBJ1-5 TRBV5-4 CASSTGAEQPQHF
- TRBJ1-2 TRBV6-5 CASSYGSGAGGYTF
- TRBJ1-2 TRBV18 CASSPDRTGYTF
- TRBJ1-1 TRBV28 CASSSPPGTANTEAFF
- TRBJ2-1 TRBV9 CASSVDSGGYQGEQFF
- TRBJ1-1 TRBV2 CASRDRGNLNTEAFF
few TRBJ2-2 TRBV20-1 CSATETGELFF
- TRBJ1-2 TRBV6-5 CASRGSRNGYTF
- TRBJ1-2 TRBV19 CASSLGQRTSGYTF
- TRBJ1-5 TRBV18 CASSPGQSRGNQPQHF
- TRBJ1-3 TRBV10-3 CAIRSGNSGNTIYF
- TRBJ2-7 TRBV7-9 CASSRPRTGAYEQYF
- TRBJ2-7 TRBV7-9 CASSVGQGYEQYF
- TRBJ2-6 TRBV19 CASGLDRALAGANVLTF
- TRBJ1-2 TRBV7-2 CASSLAQTGIYGYTF
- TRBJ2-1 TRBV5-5 CASSPPPLSYNEQFF
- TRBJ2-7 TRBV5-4 CASSVSSGGYEQYF
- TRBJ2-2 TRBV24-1 CATSDPDTRNTGELFF
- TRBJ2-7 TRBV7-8 CASSSTGHRFYEQYF